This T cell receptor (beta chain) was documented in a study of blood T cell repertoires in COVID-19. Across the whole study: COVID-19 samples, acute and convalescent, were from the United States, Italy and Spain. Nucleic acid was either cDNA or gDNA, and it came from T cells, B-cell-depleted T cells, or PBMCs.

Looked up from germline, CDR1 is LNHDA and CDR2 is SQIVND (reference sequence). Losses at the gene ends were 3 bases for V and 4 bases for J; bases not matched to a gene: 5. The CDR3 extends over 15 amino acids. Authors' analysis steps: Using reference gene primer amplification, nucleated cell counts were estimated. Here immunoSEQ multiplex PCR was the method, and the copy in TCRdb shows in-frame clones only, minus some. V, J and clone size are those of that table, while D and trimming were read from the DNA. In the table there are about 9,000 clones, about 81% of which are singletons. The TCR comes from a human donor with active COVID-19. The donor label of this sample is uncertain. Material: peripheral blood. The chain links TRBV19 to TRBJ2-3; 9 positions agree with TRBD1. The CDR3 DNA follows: TGTGCCAGTAGTATCAGGACAGGGGAGGCAGATACGCAGTATTTT. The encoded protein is CASSIRTGEADTQYF.